The 17 T cell receptor beta chains in this list originate from one sample, sequenced in a study of T cell changes during pregnancy in multiple sclerosis. Data came from immunoSEQ multiplex PCR; TCRdb stores just in-frame clones and leaves some out. The sample contains tens of thousands of clones, 89% of which appear only once. Sequencing was performed on CD8+ T cells from peripheral blood mononuclear cells, taken after pregnancy. These receptors were taken from a female donor with multiple sclerosis, enrolled in a pregnancy study.

The V and J genes are TRBV6-5 and TRBJ2-7, with TRBD1 matching over 7 bases. The V gene's germline CDR1 is MNHEY and CDR2 SVGAGI. This CDR3 comprises 13 residues. After removal of 2 bases from V and 3 bases from J, the junction contained 1 base not matched to a gene. CDR3 residues: CASSYGTDYEQYF. The CDR3 bases are TGTGCCAGCAGTTACGGGACAGACTACGAGCAGTACTTC.

The chain carries TRBV6-1 and TRBJ2-3; D not resolved. V lost 4 bases and J lost 6, with 14 bases in between. The CDR3 length is 14 residues. Germline V gene lookup returns CDR1 MNHNS and CDR2 SASEGT. CDR3 residues: CASSVTVIVDTQYF. As DNA, the CDR3 is TGTGCCAGCAGTGTTACAGTTATTGTGGATACGCAGTATTTT.

The genes are TRBV2 and TRBJ2-1; 8 nucleotides align to TRBD2. Germline V lookup: CDR1 SNHLY, CDR2 FYNNEI. This CDR3 is built from 16 residues. Trimming removed 5 bases from V and 6 bases from J; junction bases left unmatched: 12. In DNA form, the CDR3 reads TGTGCCAGCAGTTCGACGCCGGGACTAGTTAGCAATGAGCAGTTCTTC. Translation gives CASSSTPGLVSNEQFF.

This CDR3 is CASSQAEGPDTQYF. The DNA for the CDR3 is TGCGCCAGCAGCCAAGCGGAGGGCCCAGATACGCAGTATTTT. The rearrangement uses TRBV4-3 and TRBJ2-3; the D gene is possibly TRBD2 (6 bases). With 1 base removed from V and 4 bases from J, the gap between germline ends came to 9 bases. CDR1 LGHNA and CDR2 YSLEER come from the germline V gene. The CDR3 extends over 14 amino acids.

The V gene is TRBV6-5, the J gene TRBJ1-4; 11 bases map to TRBD1. CDR1 is MNHEY, CDR2 SVGAGI, per germline. Trimming took 3 bases from V and 7 from J; bases not matched to a gene: 7. The CDR3 is made up of 16 amino acids. The chain's CDR3 is CASSYWTGGGSEKLFF. The DNA of the CDR3 is TGTGCCAGCAGTTATTGGACAGGGGGCGGGAGTGAAAAACTGTTTTTT.

The chain is built from TRBV15 and TRBJ2-2; 10 bases are shared with TRBD2. There are 18 residues in the CDR3. V lost 3 bases to trimming and J lost 5 bases; unmatched junction nucleotides: 12. Germline CDR1 LNHNV, CDR2 YYDKDF (reference sequence). As DNA, the CDR3 is TGTGCCACCAGCAGTGACCCAAGCGGGAGGGCCTGGACCGGGGAGCTGTTTTTT. Protein: CATSSDPSGRAWTGELFF.

The V gene is TRBV13, the J gene TRBJ2-5, with TRBD1 matching 8 bases. The J call could be wrong; TRBJ2-7 is a better fit for the DNA end. This CDR3 spans 14 amino acids. Germline-derived CDR1 and CDR2 are PRHDT and FYEKMQ (reference sequence). The CDR3: CASSSGDRRDEQYF. The CDR3 region has the DNA TGTGCCAGCAGCTCCGGGGACAGGAGAGACGAGCAGTACTTC.

The chain combines TRBV7-3 with TRBJ2-1; possible D gene TRBD1, 5 bases. The length of the CDR3 is 14 residues. The ends were cut back, 2 bases at V and 12 bases at J, with 17 bases in the middle. Looked up from germline, CDR1 is SGHTA and CDR2 is FQGTGA. The CDR3 sequence: CASSLVQGAAAQFF. Written as DNA, the CDR3 is TGTGCCAGCAGCTTAGTCCAGGGTGCTGCCGCGCAGTTCTTC.

The rearrangement uses TRBV5-6 and TRBJ2-7, with a possible D match to TRBD1 (6 bases). V shed 4 bases and J shed 3 bases, with 14 bases lying between them. This CDR3 spans 14 amino acids. Germline V gene lookup returns CDR1 SGHDT and CDR2 YYEEEE. The CDR3 DNA follows: TGTGCCAGCAGCGGGGTTGGACAGCTCTACGAGCAGTACTTC. The encoded protein is CASSGVGQLYEQYF. Variable domain in full (rest from reference TRBV5-6 and TRBJ2-7): DAGVTQSPTHLIKTRGQQVTLRCSPKSGHDTVSWYQQALGQGPQFIFQYYEEEERQRGNFPDRFSGHQFPNYSSELNVNALLLGDSALYLCASSGVGQLYEQYFGPGTRLTVT.

The rearrangement joins TRBV4-3 to TRBJ1-1; maybe TRBD1 (5 bases). The CDR3 length is 15 residues. V shed 0 bases and J shed 7 bases, with 15 bases lying between them. From germline, CDR1 is LGHNA and CDR2 YSLEER. The CDR3 region is CASSQDDQGTNEAFF. For the CDR3, the DNA is TGCGCCAGCAGCCAAGATGATCAGGGTACGAATGAAGCTTTCTTT.

CDR3 DNA sequence: TGTGCCAGCACTGTACTAGCGGGAGCAACCAATGAGCAGTTCTTC. It is translated as CASTVLAGATNEQFF. V is TRBV28 and J is TRBJ2-1; 11 positions agree with TRBD2. The CDR3 has 15 residues. The junction had 8 bases not matched to a gene; V was cut back by 7 bases and J by 6 bases. CDR1 and CDR2 (germline): MDHEN, SYDVKM.

The V gene is TRBV5-6, the J gene TRBJ2-2; 8 bases align to TRBD2. The CDR3 spans 17 residues. CDR1 is SGHDT and CDR2 is YYEEEE in the germline V gene. V trimming: 4 bases; J trimming: 1 base; junction bases outside the gene matches: 9. For the CDR3, the DNA is TGTGCCAGCAGCCGGGAGGGACACGGGTGGAACACCGGGGAGCTGTTTTTT. It translates to CASSREGHGWNTGELFF.

This chain uses TRBV21-1 with TRBJ2-7; the table assigns TRBD2, which was not confirmed against the DNA. TRBV21-1 is an annotated pseudogene. The CDR3 has 13 residues. The CDR3 nucleotides read TGTGCCAGCACATGGAGGGGTTTCTACGAGCAGTACTTC. It encodes CASTWRGFYEQYF.

V is TRBV7-9 and J is TRBJ2-3, with 10 bases that match TRBD2. Looked up from germline, CDR1 is SEHNR and CDR2 is FQNEAQ (reference sequence). J gave up 8 bases and V 0 bases, and 14 bases lay outside the gene matches. The CDR3 is 18 residues long. The CDR3 loop is CASSLADMGSSGSGTQYF. DNA of the CDR3: TGTGCCAGCAGCTTAGCGGATATGGGTTCTAGCGGGAGTGGTACGCAGTATTTT. The full variable domain, completed using reference TRBV7-9 and TRBJ2-3, is DTGVSQNPRHKITKRGQNVTFRCDPISEHNRLYWYRQTLGQGPEFLTYFQNEAQLEKSRLLSDRFSAERPKGSFSTLEIQRTEQGDSAMYLCASSLADMGSSGSGTQYFGPGTRLTVL.

This chain joins TRBV9 and TRBJ2-1, with TRBD1 as a possible D gene (6 bases). Germline CDR1 is SGDLS and CDR2 is YYNGEE. The V and J ends lost 3 bases and 6 bases respectively, with 13 bases between them. The CDR3 consists of 14 residues. In DNA, the CDR3 is TGTGCCAGCAGCGCGGGACATAGCATCAATGAGCAGTTCTTC. Its protein is CASSAGHSINEQFF. The full variable domain, rest sourced from reference TRBV9 and TRBJ2-1, is DSGVTQTPKHLITATGQRVTLRCSPRSGDLSVYWYQQSLDQGLQFLIQYYNGEERAKGNILERFSAQQFPDLHSELNLSSLELGDSALYFCASSAGHSINEQFFGPGTRLTVL.

The chain joins TRBV5-4 to TRBJ2-5; D unclear. The CDR3 has 13 amino acids. The V gene's germline CDR1 is SGHNT and CDR2 YYREEE (reference sequence). The germline V and J ends were trimmed by 0 bases and 4 bases, with 7 bases remaining between them. CDR3 in amino acids: CASSLEVAETQYF. CDR3 coding DNA: TGTGCCAGCAGCTTGGAAGTAGCAGAGACCCAGTACTTC.

The chain is built from TRBV7-3 and TRBJ2-2; no clear D gene. The V gene's germline CDR1 is SGHTA and CDR2 FQGTGA. V lost 2 bases and J lost 6, with 7 bases in between. The CDR3 is 13 amino acids. The CDR3, as DNA: TGTGCCAGCAGCTTATATGGAGCCGGGGAGCTGTTTTTT. Protein: CASSLYGAGELFF.